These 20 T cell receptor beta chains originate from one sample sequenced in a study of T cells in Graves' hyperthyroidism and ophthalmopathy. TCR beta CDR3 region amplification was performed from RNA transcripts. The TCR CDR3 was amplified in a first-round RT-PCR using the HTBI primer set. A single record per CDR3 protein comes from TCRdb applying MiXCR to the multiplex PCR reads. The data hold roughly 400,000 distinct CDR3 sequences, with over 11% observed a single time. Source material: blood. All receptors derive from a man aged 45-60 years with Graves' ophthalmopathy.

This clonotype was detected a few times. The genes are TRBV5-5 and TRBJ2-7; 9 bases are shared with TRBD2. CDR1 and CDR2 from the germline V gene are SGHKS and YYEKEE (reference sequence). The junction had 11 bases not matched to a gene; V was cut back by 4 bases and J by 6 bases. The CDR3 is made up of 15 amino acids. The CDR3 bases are TGTGCCAGCAGCAGGGGAATAGCGGGAGTTGGCGAGCAGTACTTC. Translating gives CASSRGIAGVGEQYF.

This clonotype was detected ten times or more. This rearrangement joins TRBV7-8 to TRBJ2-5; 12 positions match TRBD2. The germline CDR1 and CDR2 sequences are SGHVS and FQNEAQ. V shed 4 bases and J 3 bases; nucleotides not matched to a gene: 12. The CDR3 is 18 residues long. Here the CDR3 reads CASSSRLAGGTQKETQYF. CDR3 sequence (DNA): TGTGCCAGCAGCTCGAGGCTAGCGGGAGGGACCCAGAAAGAGACCCAGTACTTC.

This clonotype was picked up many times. The CDR3 protein is CASSEIYTDTQYF. Here the CDR3 DNA reads TGTGCCAGCAGTGAGATTTATACAGATACGCAGTATTTT. This chain connects TRBV6-1 to TRBJ2-3; D gene ambiguous. Trimming pared 3 bases from V and 3 bases from J, leaving 7 bases between. Germline values: CDR1 MNHNS, CDR2 SASEGT. The CDR3 consists of 13 residues.

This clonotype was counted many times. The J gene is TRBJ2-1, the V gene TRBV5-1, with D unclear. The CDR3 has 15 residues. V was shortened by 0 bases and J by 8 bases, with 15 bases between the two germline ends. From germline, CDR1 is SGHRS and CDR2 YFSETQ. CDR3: CASSLAPERVYEQFF. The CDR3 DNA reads TGCGCCAGCAGCTTGGCCCCGGAGCGTGTGTATGAGCAGTTCTTC.

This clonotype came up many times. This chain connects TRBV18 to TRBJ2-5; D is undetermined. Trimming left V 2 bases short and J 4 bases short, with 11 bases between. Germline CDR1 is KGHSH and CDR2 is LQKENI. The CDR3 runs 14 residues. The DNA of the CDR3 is TGTGCCAGCTCACCAAGTTTGACGCGAGAGACCCAGTACTTC. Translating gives CASSPSLTRETQYF.

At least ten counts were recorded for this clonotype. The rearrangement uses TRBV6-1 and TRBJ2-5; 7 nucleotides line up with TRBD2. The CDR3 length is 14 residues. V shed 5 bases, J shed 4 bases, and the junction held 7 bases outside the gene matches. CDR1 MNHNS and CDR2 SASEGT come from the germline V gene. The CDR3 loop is CASSSRLASETQYF. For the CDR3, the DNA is TGTGCCAGCAGTTCCAGACTAGCTTCAGAGACCCAGTACTTC.

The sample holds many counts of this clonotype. CDR3 protein: CATSPGRRDTEAFF. The CDR3 DNA sequence: TGTGCCACCAGCCCAGGACGCAGGGACACTGAAGCTTTCTTT. The chain has TRBV15 and TRBJ1-1; D possibly corresponds to TRBD1 (5 bases). The CDR3 totals 14 residues. Germline loops: CDR1 LNHNV, CDR2 YYDKDF (reference sequence). V lost 5 bases, J lost 3 bases, and 13 bases lay in between.

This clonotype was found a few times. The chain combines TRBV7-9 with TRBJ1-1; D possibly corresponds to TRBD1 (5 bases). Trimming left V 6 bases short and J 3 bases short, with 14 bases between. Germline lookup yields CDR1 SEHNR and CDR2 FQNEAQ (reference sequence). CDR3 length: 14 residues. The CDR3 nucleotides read TGTGCCAGCAGGGATTCGGCGGGGGACACTGAAGCTTTCTTT. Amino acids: CASRDSAGDTEAFF.

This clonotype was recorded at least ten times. The CDR3: CASSFHGLNEQFF. The CDR3 nucleotides are TGTGCCAGCAGTTTCCACGGACTCAATGAGCAGTTCTTC. This rearrangement joins TRBV27 to TRBJ2-1; D may be TRBD2 (5 bases). The CDR3 extends over 13 amino acids. The germline V gene encodes CDR1 MNHEY and CDR2 SMNVEV (reference sequence). Trimming removed 3 bases at V and 6 bases at J, with 9 bases between.

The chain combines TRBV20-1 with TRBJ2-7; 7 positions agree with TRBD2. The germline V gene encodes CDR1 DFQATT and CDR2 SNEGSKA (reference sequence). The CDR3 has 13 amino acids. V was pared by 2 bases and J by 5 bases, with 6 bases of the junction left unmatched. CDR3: CSARPWGGHEQYF. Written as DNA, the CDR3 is TGCAGTGCTAGACCCTGGGGGGGACACGAGCAGTACTTC.

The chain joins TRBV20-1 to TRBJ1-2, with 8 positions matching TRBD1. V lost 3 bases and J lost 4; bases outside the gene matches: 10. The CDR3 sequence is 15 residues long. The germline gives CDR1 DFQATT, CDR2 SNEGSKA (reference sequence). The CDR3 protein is CSASHHGTGAYGYTF. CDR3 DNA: TGCAGTGCTAGCCACCACGGGACAGGAGCCTATGGCTACACCTTC.

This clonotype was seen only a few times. CDR3 sequence reads: CSVVGLAGDKETQYF. The CDR3 DNA is TGCAGCGTTGTGGGACTAGCGGGAGACAAGGAGACCCAGTACTTC. The chain combines TRBV29-1 with TRBJ2-5; 14 nucleotides agree with TRBD2. The CDR3 consists of 15 residues. Germline V CDR1 and CDR2: SQVTM, ANQGSEA. The ends lost 4 bases at V and 5 bases at J; junction bases unmatched: 6.

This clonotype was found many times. DNA of the CDR3: TGCGCCAGCAGCTTGGTTCCTAGCGGGCTATACAATGAGCAGTTCTTC. Encoded protein: CASSLVPSGLYNEQFF. The chain is built from TRBV5-1 and TRBJ2-1; 8 nucleotides line up with TRBD2. Unmatched junction bases numbered 6, after V lost 0 bases and J lost 4 bases. The CDR3 is 16 residues long. Germline CDR1 reads SGHRS; CDR2 reads YFSETQ.

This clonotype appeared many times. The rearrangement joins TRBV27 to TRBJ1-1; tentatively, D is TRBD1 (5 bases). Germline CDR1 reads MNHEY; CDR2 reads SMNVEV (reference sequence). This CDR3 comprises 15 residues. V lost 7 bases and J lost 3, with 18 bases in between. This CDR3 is CASTQRGVGYTEAFF. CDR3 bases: TGTGCCAGCACCCAAAGGGGAGTCGGGTACACTGAAGCTTTCTTT.

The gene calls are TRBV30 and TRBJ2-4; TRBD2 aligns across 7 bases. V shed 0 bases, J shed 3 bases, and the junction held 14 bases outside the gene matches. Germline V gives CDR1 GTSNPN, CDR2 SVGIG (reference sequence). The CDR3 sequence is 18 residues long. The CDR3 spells CAWSVLGLADAGKNIQYF. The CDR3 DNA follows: TGTGCCTGGAGTGTACTAGGTCTAGCGGATGCAGGCAAAAACATTCAGTACTTC.

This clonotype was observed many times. Here the CDR3 reads CASSQGVAGGVQTQYF. The DNA of the CDR3 is TGTGCCAGCAGCCAAGGTGTTGCGGGAGGTGTGCAGACCCAGTACTTC. This chain connects TRBV4-2 to TRBJ2-5; 8 bases are a match to TRBD2. This CDR3 spans 16 amino acids. The germline V gene encodes CDR1 LGHNA and CDR2 YNFKEQ. After removal of 1 base from V and 6 bases from J, the junction contained 10 bases not matched to a gene.

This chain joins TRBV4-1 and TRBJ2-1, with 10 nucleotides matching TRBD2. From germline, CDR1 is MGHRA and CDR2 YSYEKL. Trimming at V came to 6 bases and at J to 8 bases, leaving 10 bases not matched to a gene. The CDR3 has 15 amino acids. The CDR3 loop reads CASRASGRRMDEQFF. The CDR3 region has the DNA TGCGCCAGCAGAGCTAGCGGGAGAAGAATGGATGAGCAGTTCTTC.

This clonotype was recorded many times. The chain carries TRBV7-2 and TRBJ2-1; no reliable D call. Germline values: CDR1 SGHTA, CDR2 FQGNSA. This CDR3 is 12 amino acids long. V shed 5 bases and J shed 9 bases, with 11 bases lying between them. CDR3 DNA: TGTGCCAGCAGCCCCCCCCCAGGTGAGCAGTTCTTC. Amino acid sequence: CASSPPPGEQFF.

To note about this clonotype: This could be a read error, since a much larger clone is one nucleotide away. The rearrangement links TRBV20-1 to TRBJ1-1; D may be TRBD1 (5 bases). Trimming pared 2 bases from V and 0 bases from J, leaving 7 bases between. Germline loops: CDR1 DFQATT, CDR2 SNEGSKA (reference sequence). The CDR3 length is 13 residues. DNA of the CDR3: TGCAGTGCTAGATTGACAGTGAACACTGAAGCTTTCTTT. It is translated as CSARLTVNTEAFF.

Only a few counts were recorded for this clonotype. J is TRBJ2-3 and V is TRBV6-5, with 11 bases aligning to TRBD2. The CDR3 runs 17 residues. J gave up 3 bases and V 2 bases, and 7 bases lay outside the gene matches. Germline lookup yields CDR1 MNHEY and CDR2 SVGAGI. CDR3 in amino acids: CASSYPLAGGGTDTQYF. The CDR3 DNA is TGTGCCAGCAGTTACCCCTTAGCGGGGGGGGGTACAGATACGCAGTATTTT.